The 30 T cell receptor beta chains presented below share a single source sample, sequenced in a study of blood T cells in healthy people across ages. A J-beta primer mix and a sample-barcoded 5' primer were used in a second PCR of roughly 6 to 11 cycles. TCRdb itself ran the 5' RACE reads through MiXCR, one entry per CDR3 protein. This sample yields over a million distinct CDR3 sequences, of which 42% are seen a single time; approximately 7.9% belongs to the top ten. Sequenced input: blood. Receptors originate from a young woman in good health.

V and J are TRBV27 and TRBJ2-7, with unresolved D. CDR3 size: 16 residues. V shed 1 base and J shed 0 bases, with 13 bases lying between them. CDR1 is MNHEY, CDR2 SMNVEV, per germline (reference sequence). CDR3 in DNA: TGTGCCAGCAGTTTATGGCCCAGCCAGAGCTCCTACGAGCAGTACTTC. Its translation is CASSLWPSQSSYEQYF.

The genes are TRBV6-6 and TRBJ2-3, with 7 bases lining up with TRBD2. The CDR3 spans 14 residues. Losses at the gene ends were 5 bases for V and 10 bases for J; bases not matched to a gene: 12. Germline CDR1 and CDR2: MNHNY and SVGAGI (reference sequence). CDR3 amino acids: CASSGGGRTRAQYF. CDR3 DNA: TGTGCCAGCAGTGGGGGAGGGAGGACCCGAGCGCAGTATTTT.

Concerning this clonotype itself: Germline is not matched at one junction end, which may reflect a read error. V is TRBV7-2 and J is TRBJ2-3; no reliable D call. This CDR3 contains 13 residues. Looked up from germline, CDR1 is SGHTA and CDR2 is FQGNSA. The CDR3, as DNA: TGTGCCGGCAGCTTAATCGCGACAGATACGCAGTATTTT. Amino acids: CAGSLIATDTQYF.

The chain links TRBV7-2 to TRBJ2-1; 8 nucleotides align to TRBD2. Germline loops: CDR1 SGHTA, CDR2 FQGNSA. The trim removed 5 bases at V and 13 bases at J, leaving 13 bases unmatched. The CDR3 spans 14 residues. Here the CDR3 reads CASSQPGLEETQFF. DNA for the CDR3: TGTGCCAGCAGCCAACCGGGACTAGAAGAGACCCAGTTCTTC.

This clonotype was counted ten times or more. This rearrangement joins TRBV20-1 to TRBJ2-1, with 7 positions matching TRBD2. With the DNA end fitting TRBJ2-7 better, the J assignment may be wrong. The CDR3 length is 14 residues. The V gene's germline CDR1 is DFQATT and CDR2 SNEGSKA (reference sequence). The CDR3 region is CSARDPGGYNEQYF. DNA of the CDR3: TGCAGTGCTAGAGATCCGGGAGGCTACAATGAGCAGTACTTC.

There are a few counts of this clonotype. J is TRBJ2-1 and V is TRBV5-1; perhaps D is TRBD1 or TRBD2 (6 bases each). The length of the CDR3 is 16 residues. V lost 0 bases and J 5 bases, leaving 15 bases between the germline ends. Germline values: CDR1 SGHRS, CDR2 YFSETQ. The CDR3 region has the DNA TGCGCCAGCAGCTTGGGTCTAGCGCCAGGGGACAATGAGCAGTTCTTC. It specifies CASSLGLAPGDNEQFF. The whole variable domain, remainder taken from reference TRBV5-1 and TRBJ2-1, is KAGVTQTPRYLIKTRGQQVTLSCSPISGHRSVSWYQQTPGQGLQFLFEYFSETQRNKGNFPGRFSGRQFSNSRSEMNVSTLELGDSALYLCASSLGLAPGDNEQFFGPGTRLTVL.

The chain recombines TRBV7-9 with TRBJ2-1; TRBD2 matches 10 bases. The CDR3 spans 15 residues. Germline V gives CDR1 SEHNR, CDR2 FQNEAQ (reference sequence). V shed 5 bases, J shed 6 bases, and the junction held 7 bases outside the gene matches. The CDR3 is CASSASGRATNEQFF. The CDR3 nucleotides read TGTGCCAGCAGCGCAAGCGGGAGGGCAACCAATGAGCAGTTCTTC.

The rearrangement uses TRBV3-1 and TRBJ2-5, with TRBD2 matching over 7 bases. The J call may be in error: the DNA end matches TRBJ2-7 better. Germline lookup yields CDR1 LGHDT and CDR2 YNNKEL (reference sequence). This CDR3 comprises 13 residues. CDR3 sequence reads: CASTHGGVSEQYF. In DNA form, the CDR3 reads TGTGCCAGCACCCATGGGGGGGTAAGCGAGCAGTACTTC.

The chain links TRBV11-2 to TRBJ2-3; the match to TRBD2 covers 8 bases. After removal of 2 bases from V and 3 bases from J, the junction contained 4 bases not matched to a gene. The CDR3 totals 15 residues. Per germline, CDR1 SGHAT and CDR2 FQNNGV. CDR3 bases: TGTGCCAGCAGCTTACGAGCGGGAGAGACAGATACGCAGTATTTT. It yields the protein CASSLRAGETDTQYF.

There are a few counts of this clonotype. The chain employs TRBV20-1 and TRBJ2-7; 9 bases match TRBD2. CDR1 DFQATT and CDR2 SNEGSKA come from the germline V gene (reference sequence). With V trimmed by 5 bases and J by 7 bases, 18 bases remained unmatched. The CDR3 spans 16 residues. CDR3 sequence reads: CSAEGGASGIYNEQYF. Here the CDR3 DNA reads TGCAGTGCTGAGGGGGGGGCTAGCGGGATTTACAATGAGCAGTACTTC.

The chain carries TRBV21-1 and TRBJ2-5; the table calls TRBD1, which could not be checked here. The DNA end favors TRBJ2-7, so the J call may be wrong. TRBV21-1 is classified as a pseudogene. This CDR3 has 13 residues. The CDR3 DNA is TGTGCCAGCCGACCCCCGTTTGGATCCGAGCAGTACTTC. As protein: CASRPPFGSEQYF.

A few counts support this clonotype. V and J are TRBV20-1 and TRBJ2-3; maybe TRBD2 (5 bases). The CDR3 runs to 15 residues. Germline V gene lookup returns CDR1 DFQATT and CDR2 SNEGSKA (reference sequence). V was shortened by 3 bases and J by 0 bases, with 13 bases between the two germline ends. CDR3 residues: CSASRWRSSTDTQYF. CDR3 DNA: TGCAGTGCTAGCCGTTGGAGGTCTAGCACAGATACGCAGTATTTT.

The chain recombines TRBV18 with TRBJ1-6; D is uncertain. CDR1 and CDR2 from the germline V gene are KGHSH and LQKENI. V shed 0 bases and J shed 7 bases, with 16 bases lying between them. CDR3 length equals 17 residues. The CDR3 region has the DNA TGTGCCAGCTCACCACCGGCCGGGGTAACAAGGAATTCACCCCTCCACTTT. Translated, it gives CASSPPAGVTRNSPLHF.

This clonotype has more than one count but fewer than ten. The chain employs TRBV3-1 and TRBJ1-2, with D uncertain. The germline V gene encodes CDR1 LGHDT and CDR2 YNNKEL (reference sequence). The CDR3 has 13 amino acids. V was cut by 2 bases and J by 8 bases, with 12 bases left in between. The CDR3 sequence: CASSQYVAGGYTF. The CDR3 nucleotides are TGTGCCAGCAGCCAATATGTTGCAGGCGGCTACACCTTC.

The rearrangement links TRBV7-3 to TRBJ2-3, with 12 bases identical to TRBD2. Trimming at V came to 5 bases and at J to 0 bases, leaving 9 bases not matched to a gene. The CDR3 is made up of 18 amino acids. The germline V gene encodes CDR1 SGHTA and CDR2 FQGTGA. This chain's CDR3 is CASSQTSGGISSTDTQYF. The CDR3 region has the DNA TGTGCCAGCAGCCAGACTAGCGGGGGTATTTCTAGCACAGATACGCAGTATTTT.

This clonotype was detected ten times or more. The rearrangement joins TRBV6-5 to TRBJ2-7, with D possibly being TRBD2 (5 bases). Germline CDR1 is MNHEY and CDR2 is SVGAGI. The CDR3 is made up of 14 amino acids. V gave up 0 bases and J gave up 1 base, with 7 bases separating them. The DNA for the CDR3 is TGTGCCAGCAGTTACTCTGGGAGTTCCTACGAGCAGTACTTC. It translates to CASSYSGSSYEQYF.

At least ten counts were recorded for this clonotype. Germline is not matched at one junction end, which may reflect a read error. CDR3 residues: CASSSRDNEQFF. The CDR3 DNA follows: TGCGCCAGCAGCTCTAGGGACAATGAGCAGTTCTTC. This sequence joins TRBV7-9 and TRBJ2-1; D not certain. This CDR3 spans 12 amino acids. Germline assignment: CDR1 SEHNR and CDR2 FQNEAQ (reference sequence). The variable domain in full, with the rest retrieved from reference TRBV7-9 and TRBJ2-1, is DTGVSQNPRHKITKRGQNVTFRCDPISEHNRLYWYRQTLGQGPEFLTYFQNEAQLEKSRLLSDRFSAERPKGSFSTLEIQRTEQGDSAMYLCASSSRDNEQFFGPGTRLTVL.

V is TRBV20-1 and J is TRBJ1-5, with unresolved D. Germline V gene lookup returns CDR1 DFQATT and CDR2 SNEGSKA (reference sequence). CDR3 length equals 14 residues. V was pared by 3 bases and J by 7 bases, with 16 bases between. This CDR3 is CSASQLGARQPQHF. As DNA, the CDR3 is TGCAGTGCTAGTCAACTGGGCGCACGGCAGCCCCAGCATTTT.

The J gene is TRBJ2-3, the V gene TRBV6-5, with D tentatively TRBD1 or TRBD2 (6 bases each). This CDR3 has 17 residues. Germline V gene lookup returns CDR1 MNHEY and CDR2 SVGAGI. Trimming left V 4 bases short and J 1 base short, with 18 bases between. The CDR3 sequence is CASSSPAGTSRTDTQYF. In DNA form, the CDR3 reads TGTGCCAGCAGTTCGCCTGCGGGGACATCTCGCACAGATACGCAGTATTTT.

This clonotype was seen only a few times. The V gene is TRBV6-4, the J gene TRBJ2-1; a weak D match, TRBD1 (6 bases). The V gene lost 9 bases and the J gene lost 8 bases, with 14 bases spanning the gap. The CDR3 sequence is 12 residues long. Germline CDR1 reads MRHNA; CDR2 reads SNTAGT. The CDR3 is CARLTGCDEQFF. CDR3 bases: TGTGCCAGGCTTACAGGGTGCGATGAGCAGTTCTTC.

CDR3 region: CSAAKAGYGYTF. The CDR3 DNA sequence: TGCAGCGCTGCAAAGGCTGGCTATGGCTACACCTTC. This rearrangement joins TRBV29-1 to TRBJ1-2; no clear D gene. Germline V gene lookup returns CDR1 SQVTM and CDR2 ANQGSEA. This CDR3 region has 12 residues. Deletions cut 7 bases from V and 4 bases from J, with 13 bases between.

The chain has TRBV3-1 and TRBJ1-2; D might be TRBD1 (5 bases). Germline loops: CDR1 LGHDT, CDR2 YNNKEL (reference sequence). There are 16 residues in the CDR3. V was clipped by 4 bases and J by 8 bases, with 23 bases between them. The CDR3, as DNA: TGTGCCAGCAGCCCTCCTGGACAAATCGCTTCTTGGGGCTACACCTTC. Translation gives CASSPPGQIASWGYTF.

The rearrangement joins TRBV20-1 to TRBJ2-3, with TRBD2 matching 14 bases. The CDR3 length is 17 residues. The V gene's germline CDR1 is DFQATT and CDR2 SNEGSKA (reference sequence). The trim removed 3 bases at V and 7 bases at J, leaving 12 bases unmatched. The CDR3 loop reads CSARARLAGGFVNTQYF. CDR3 coding DNA: TGCAGTGCTAGGGCCAGACTAGCGGGAGGGTTTGTAAATACGCAGTATTTT.

This clonotype was counted once. The V call is TRBV6-2 or TRBV6-3, the J call TRBJ1-5; 10 bases line up with TRBD1. The J segment lost 5 bases and the V segment lost 5 bases, leaving 6 bases of the junction unmatched. The CDR3 extends over 15 amino acids. From germline, CDR1 is MNHEY and CDR2 SVGEGT. CDR3 residues: CASSQTGGADQPQHF. CDR3 nucleotide sequence: TGTGCCAGCAGTCAGACAGGGGGCGCCGATCAGCCCCAGCATTTT.

The rearrangement joins TRBV29-1 to TRBJ1-1; D not resolved. V dropped 4 bases and J dropped 5 bases, with 14 bases sitting between them. The CDR3 has 13 amino acids. Germline-derived CDR1 and CDR2 are SQVTM and ANQGSEA. CDR3 protein: CSVAPGQSTEAFF. The CDR3, as DNA: TGCAGCGTTGCCCCCGGGCAGAGTACTGAAGCTTTCTTT.

The table lists this clonotype with a few counts. The V gene is TRBV6-5, the J gene TRBJ1-1; TRBD1 aligns across 8 bases. Looked up from germline, CDR1 is MNHEY and CDR2 is SVGAGI. The CDR3 is 13 residues long. The ends lost 10 bases at V and 6 bases at J; junction bases unmatched: 10. CDR3 amino acids: CATEQGEGAEAFF. CDR3 bases: TGTGCCACCGAACAGGGGGAAGGCGCTGAAGCTTTCTTT.

CDR3 loop: CASNRAREETQYF. CDR3 nucleotide sequence: TGTGCCAGCAACCGGGCGAGGGAAGAGACCCAGTACTTC. V gene TRBV5-4 combines with J gene TRBJ2-5; D possibly corresponds to TRBD2 (5 bases). The CDR3 consists of 13 residues. Germline CDR1 SGHNT, CDR2 YYREEE (reference sequence). V lost 6 bases and J 3 bases, leaving 12 bases between the germline ends.

This clonotype was recorded only once. The CDR3 protein is CASSLGKTSGGAGGELFF. CDR3 DNA sequence: TGCGCCAGCAGCTTGGGAAAGACTAGCGGGGGGGCCGGCGGGGAGCTGTTTTTT. V gene TRBV5-1 combines with J gene TRBJ2-2; 14 bases agree with TRBD2. With 0 bases clipped from V and 7 bases from J, the junction kept 8 bases outside the gene matches. CDR3 size: 18 residues. Looked up from germline, CDR1 is SGHRS and CDR2 is YFSETQ.

This clonotype was picked up many times. This sequence joins TRBV10-3 and TRBJ2-1; 10 bases fit TRBD2. The germline V gene has CDR1 ENHRY and CDR2 SYGVKD. This CDR3 is 14 amino acids long. Trimming cost V 6 bases and J 4 bases; bases outside gene matches: 3. Here the CDR3 DNA reads TGTGCCATCAGCCATAGCGGGAGGTACAATGAGCAGTTCTTC. Its translation: CAISHSGRYNEQFF.

As regards this clonotype: Being one base from a much bigger clone, this may be a read error. DNA for the CDR3: TGTGCCAGCAGCCAAGATCAGGACTATGGCTACACCTTC. Its protein is CASSQDQDYGYTF. The V gene is TRBV4-2, the J gene TRBJ1-2; no firm D call. V lost 0 bases and J 3 bases, leaving 5 bases between the germline ends. This CDR3 region has 13 residues. Germline assignment: CDR1 LGHNA and CDR2 YNFKEQ.